Sequencing of this TCR beta chain was carried out in a study of Ad26.COV2.S vaccination and SARS-CoV-2 variants. In the study overall: Ad26.COV2.S given intramuscularly, once or twice 56 days apart.

The V end lost 7 bases, the J end lost 3 bases, and 15 bases lay between the germline ends. The CDR3 extends over 14 amino acids. The germline CDR1 and CDR2 sequences are LNHDA and SQIVND (reference sequence). In its sample, this clone was seen once. Treatment specified: around 19 received Ad26.COV2.S at low or high dose, single or two shots; about 5 received placebo; per-sample allocation not given. Following the first vaccine or placebo injection, samples were taken on day 63. Vaccine was an Ad26 vector expressing Wuhan-strain SARS-CoV-2 spike. Assay used: immunoSEQ multiplex PCR; TCRdb lists only in-frame clones, some missing. The sample has 300,000 to 400,000 clones, about nine tenths seen once.

This receptor was identified in a person between 18 and 65 years old who received the Ad26.COV2.S COVID-19 vaccine or a placebo. V is TRBV19 and J is TRBJ1-2; D may be TRBD1 (6 bases). The specimen was peripheral blood, collected in a trial of Ad26.COV2.S vaccine versus placebo. The chain's CDR3 is CASIPLGGYYGYTF. The DNA for the CDR3 is TGTGCCAGTATCCCCCTAGGGGGGTACTATGGCTACACCTTC. Based on the CDR3 plus reference TRBV19 and TRBJ1-2, the full variable domain is DGGITQSPKYLFRKEGQNVTLSCEQNLNHDAMYWYRQDPGQGLRLIYYSQIVNDFQKGDIAEGYSVSREKKESFPLTVTSAQKNPTAFYLCASIPLGGYYGYTFGSGTRLTVV.